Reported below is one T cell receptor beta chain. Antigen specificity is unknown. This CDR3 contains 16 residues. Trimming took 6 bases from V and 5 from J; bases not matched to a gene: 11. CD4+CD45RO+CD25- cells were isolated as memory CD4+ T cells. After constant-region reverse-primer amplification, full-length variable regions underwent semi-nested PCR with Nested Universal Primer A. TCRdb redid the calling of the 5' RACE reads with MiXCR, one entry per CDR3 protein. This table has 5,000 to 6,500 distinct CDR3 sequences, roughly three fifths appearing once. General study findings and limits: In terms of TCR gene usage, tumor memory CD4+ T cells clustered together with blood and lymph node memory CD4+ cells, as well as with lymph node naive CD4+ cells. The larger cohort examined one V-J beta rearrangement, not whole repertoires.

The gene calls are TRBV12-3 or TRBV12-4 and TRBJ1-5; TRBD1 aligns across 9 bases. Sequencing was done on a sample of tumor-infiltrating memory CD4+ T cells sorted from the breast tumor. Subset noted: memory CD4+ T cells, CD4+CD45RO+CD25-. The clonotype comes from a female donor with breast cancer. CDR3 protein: CASRDRDRGSDQPQHF. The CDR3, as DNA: TGTGCCAGCAGGGACCGAGACAGGGGGTCGGATCAGCCCCAGCATTTT.